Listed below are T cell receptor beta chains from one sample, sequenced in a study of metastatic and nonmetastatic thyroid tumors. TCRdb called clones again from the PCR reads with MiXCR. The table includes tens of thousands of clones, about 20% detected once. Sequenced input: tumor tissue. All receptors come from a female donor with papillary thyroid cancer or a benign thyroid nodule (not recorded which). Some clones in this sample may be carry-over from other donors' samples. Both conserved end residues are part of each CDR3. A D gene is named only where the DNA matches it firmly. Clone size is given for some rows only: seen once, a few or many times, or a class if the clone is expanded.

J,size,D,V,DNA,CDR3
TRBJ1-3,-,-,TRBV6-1,TGTGCCAGCAGTGAAGGGGACGGAGGAAACACCATATATTTT,CASSEGDGGNTIYF
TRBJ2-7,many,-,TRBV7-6,TGTGCCAGCAGCTCAGGGCTGGGGGCCTACGAGCAGTACTTC,CASSSGLGAYEQYF
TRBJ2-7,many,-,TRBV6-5,TGTGCCAGCAGTTACTCAGGGGGACGCTACGAGCAGTACTTC,CASSYSGGRYEQYF
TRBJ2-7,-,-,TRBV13,TGTGCCAGCAGCCACCGTTCTGAGGGCTACGAGCAGTACTTC,CASSHRSEGYEQYF
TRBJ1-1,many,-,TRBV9,TGTGCCAGCAGTACAGGGATGAACACTGAAGCTTTCTTT,CASSTGMNTEAFF
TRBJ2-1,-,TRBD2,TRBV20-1,TGCAGTGCTAGAGTCGCGGGGGGGCTCTACAATGAGCAGTTCTTC,CSARVAGGLYNEQFF
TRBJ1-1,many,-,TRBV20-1,TGCAGTGCTAGAGATGCACGGATGAACACTGAAGCTTTCTTT,CSARDARMNTEAFF
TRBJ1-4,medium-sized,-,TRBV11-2,TGTGCCAGCAGCCTAAACGGGGTTCCTAATGAAAAACTGTTTTTT,CASSLNGVPNEKLFF
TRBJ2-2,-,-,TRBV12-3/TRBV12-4,TGTGCCAGCAGTCGAACAGTGTCCCCGAGGAACACCGGGGAGCTGTTTTTT,CASSRTVSPRNTGELFF
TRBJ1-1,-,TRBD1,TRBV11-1,TGTGCCAGCAGCTTCTTAGTAGGCCAGGGGGTGTATGACACTGAAGCTTTCTTT,CASSFLVGQGVYDTEAFF
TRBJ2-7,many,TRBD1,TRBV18,TGTGCCAGCTCACCAGTCGGACAGGGGGCTGGGGAGCAGTACTTC,CASSPVGQGAGEQYF
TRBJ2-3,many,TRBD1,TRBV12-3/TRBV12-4,TGTGCCAGCAGCTTACAGGGGGCTTTCACAGATACGCAGTATTTT,CASSLQGAFTDTQYF
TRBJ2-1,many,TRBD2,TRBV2,TGTGCCAGCAGTGTACCCCCTAGCGGGGGAGCCTACAATGAGCAGTTCTTC,CASSVPPSGGAYNEQFF
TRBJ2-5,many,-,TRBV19,TGTGCCAGTAGTATGCAGCTAGCGAGAGAGACCCAGTACTTC,CASSMQLARETQYF
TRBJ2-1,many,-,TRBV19,TGTGCCAGTAAGGAAAGTGGCTTCTCCACGAGCTCCTACAATGAGCAGTTCTTC,CASKESGFSTSSYNEQFF
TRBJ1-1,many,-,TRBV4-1,TGCGCCAGCAGCCAAGTTGGACGGAACACTGAAGCTTTCTTT,CASSQVGRNTEAFF
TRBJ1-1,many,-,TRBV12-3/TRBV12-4,TGTGCCAGCAAATCGAGCAGAGCCATGAACACTGAAGCTTTCTTT,CASKSSRAMNTEAFF
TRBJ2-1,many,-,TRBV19,TGTGCCAGTAGTATAGGAGGCCACAATGAGCAGTTCTTC,CASSIGGHNEQFF
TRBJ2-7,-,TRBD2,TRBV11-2,TGTGCCAGCAGCTCCGGTACTAGCGTGAGACCCCTCCGTAAGCAGTACTTC,CASSSGTSVRPLRKQYF
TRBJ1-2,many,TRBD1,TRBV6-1,TGTGCCAGCAGTACGACGGGCCCGACAGGGAAAAACTATGGCTACACCTTC,CASSTTGPTGKNYGYTF
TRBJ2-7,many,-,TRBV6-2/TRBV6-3,TGTGCCAGCAGTTCCGGATTAGGCTCCTACGAGCAGTACTTC,CASSSGLGSYEQYF
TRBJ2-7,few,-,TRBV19,TGTGCCAGTAGTATCTCGGTGGGGGCCGCTCCAGAGCAGTACTTC,CASSISVGAAPEQYF
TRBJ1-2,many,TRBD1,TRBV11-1,TGTGCCAGCAGCTTACCCTGGACAGGGGGGAACTATGGCTACACCTTC,CASSLPWTGGNYGYTF
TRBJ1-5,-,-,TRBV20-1,TGCAGTGCTAGGGGCACCAAGGGCAGGGGAAATCTGCCGGGGCAGCCCCAGCATTTT,CSARGTKGRGNLPGQPQHF
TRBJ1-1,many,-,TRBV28,TGTGCCAGCAAGTACGGGGGCGGTACTGAAGCTTTCTTT,CASKYGGGTEAFF
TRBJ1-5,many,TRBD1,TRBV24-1,TGTGCCACCAGTCCAGGGGGCGAGGGGAATCAGCCCCAGCATTTT,CATSPGGEGNQPQHF
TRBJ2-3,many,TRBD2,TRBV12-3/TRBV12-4,TGTGCCAGCAGCAGATTAGCGGGGGGGCCCACAGATACGCAGTATTTT,CASSRLAGGPTDTQYF
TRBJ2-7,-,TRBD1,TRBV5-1,TGCGCCAGCAGTACCGGGACAGTGTTCACCTACGAGCAGTACTTC,CASSTGTVFTYEQYF
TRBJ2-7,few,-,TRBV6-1,TGTGCCAGCAGTGAGGGGGGACTTCACGACCCCACCTATGATCAGTACTTC,CASSEGGLHDPTYDQYF
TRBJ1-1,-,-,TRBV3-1,TGTGCCAGCAGCCAACTTAGCGTGAATACTGAAGCTTTCTTT,CASSQLSVNTEAFF
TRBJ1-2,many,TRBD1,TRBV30,TGTGCCTGGAGTGGCCTCCAGGGGGAAGGCTACACCTTC,CAWSGLQGEGYTF
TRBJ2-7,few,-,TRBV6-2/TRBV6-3,TGTGCCACCCGGAGAGGTAGCTACGAGCAGTACTTC,CATRRGSYEQYF
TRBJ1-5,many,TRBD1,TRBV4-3,TGCGCCAGCAGCCCCGGGACAGGGCCTCAGCCCCAGCATTTT,CASSPGTGPQPQHF
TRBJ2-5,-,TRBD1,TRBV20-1,TGCAGTGCTAAGAGGGGGTCCGGGACAGCTGAAGAGACCCAGTACTTC,CSAKRGSGTAEETQYF
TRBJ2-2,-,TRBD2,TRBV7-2,TGTGCCAGCAGCTCGGGACTAGGTACCGGGGAGCTGTTTTTT,CASSSGLGTGELFF
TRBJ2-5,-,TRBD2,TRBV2,TGTGCCAGCAGTGACCCGGGACTAGCGGGGGGTGAGACCCAGTACTTC,CASSDPGLAGGETQYF
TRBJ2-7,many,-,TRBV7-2,TGTGCCAGCAGTCTCCGACATGGACTGATCTACGAGCAGTACTTC,CASSLRHGLIYEQYF
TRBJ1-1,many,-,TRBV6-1,TGTGCCAGCCTAAAAGGGGGGCAGCGAGTATTGAACACTGAAGCTTTCTTT,CASLKGGQRVLNTEAFF
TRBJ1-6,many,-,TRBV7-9,TGTGCCAGCAGGGCGGACTTGTCACCCCTCCACTTT,CASRADLSPLHF
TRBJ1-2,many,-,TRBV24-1,TGTGCCACCAGTGAACATGAGGACAAAGGTTATGGCTACACCTTC,CATSEHEDKGYGYTF
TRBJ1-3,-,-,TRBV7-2,TGTGCCAGCAGTTTAAGGGGGGCGGACACCATATATTTT,CASSLRGADTIYF
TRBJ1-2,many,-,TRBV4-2,TGTGCCAGCAGCCACCAGACAGGCCCTAACTATGGCTACACCTTC,CASSHQTGPNYGYTF
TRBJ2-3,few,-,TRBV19,TGTGCCAGTAGCCTAAATTCTGTTACGCAGTATTTT,CASSLNSVTQYF